Detailed here is one T cell receptor (beta chain). The data are from a study of blood T cell repertoires in COVID-19. Looking at the study overall: Samples taken during acute and convalescent COVID-19 were collected in the United States, Italy and Spain. In each case, the material was cDNA or gDNA derived from T cells, B-cell-depleted T cells, or PBMCs.

The germline CDR1 and CDR2 sequences are MNHEY and SVGAGI. The CDR3 consists of 13 residues. V lost 8 bases, J lost 1 base, and 12 bases lay in between. Per the authors' pipeline: Researchers report that nucleated cell counts were estimated from reference gene primer amplification. The table came from immunoSEQ multiplex PCR; TCRdb's copy has only in-frame clones and leaves some out. The DNA gave D and trimming, while V, J and clone size come from that table. The table has approximately 300,000 clones, approximately 90% seen once; the top ten hold approximately 4.2%. This rearrangement joins TRBV6-5 to TRBJ2-7; no clear D gene. The specimen sequenced was peripheral blood. This TCR was recovered from a man aged 40-49 years with acute or convalescent COVID-19. As DNA, the CDR3 is TGTGCCAGCTATACGACGGGTTCCTACGAGCAGTACTTC. Encoded protein: CASYTTGSYEQYF.